Sequencing of this T cell receptor (beta chain) was carried out in a study of a mutant IDH1 vaccine in newly diagnosed glioma. At the level of the study: Either 4-6 weeks after radiotherapy alone or alongside temozolomide, vaccination was begun.

Specified time point: week 35, safety follow-up. Every vaccination contained 300 ug of the mutant IDH1 20-mer peptide and was paired with topical imiquimod. Generated by immunoSEQ multiplex PCR, the TCRdb table keeps only in-frame clones and is missing some. The table records approximately 66,000 clones, around four fifths of them present only once. V was shortened by 6 bases and J by 3 bases, with 8 bases between the two germline ends. Germline V gene sequence: CDR1 MNHNS, CDR2 SASEGT. There are 13 residues in the CDR3. Points on this clone: No antigen is known for it.

J is TRBJ1-4 and V is TRBV6-1; maybe TRBD1 (5 bases). The starting material was PBMCs, obtained from a glioma patient whose treatment included an IDH1 peptide vaccine. The source is a young man with glioma. The CDR3 here is CASSPGPNEKLFF. CDR3 in DNA: TGTGCCAGCAGCCCGGGACCTAATGAAAAACTGTTTTTT.